Below are 11 T cell receptor beta chains sequenced from a single sample in a study of regulatory T cells in long-lasting Graves disease. Construction of TCR beta libraries relied on iRepertoire HTBI primers and on Arm-PCR targeting CDR3 regions. In TCRdb, the multiplex PCR reads were re-called with MiXCR into one record per CDR3 protein. In the table there are around 460,000 distinct CDR3 sequences, approximately 23% of which are singletons. Sample time point: persistent/refractory GD, antithyroid drugs over 5 years with positive TRAb. The TCR library used RNA extracted from PBMCs. The material sequenced was peripheral blood mononuclear cells (PBMCs), taken when the disease was refractory, from a patient treated with antithyroid drugs. These receptors came from a female donor with Graves disease.

This clonotype was observed a handful of times. The CDR3, as DNA: TGTGCCTGGAACGGGGGGGAAAACACTGAAGCTTTCTTT. This encodes CAWNGGENTEAFF. The rearrangement uses TRBV30 and TRBJ1-1; D possibly corresponds to TRBD1 (5 bases). The CDR3 covers 13 residues. The germline V gene has CDR1 GTSNPN and CDR2 SVGIG (reference sequence). The germline V and J ends were trimmed by 4 bases and 2 bases, with 11 bases remaining between them.

This clonotype is a singleton in its sample. The rearrangement links TRBV7-9 to TRBJ2-7; D not resolved. V lost 3 bases and J 5 bases, leaving 8 bases between the germline ends. CDR1 is SEHNR, CDR2 FQNEAQ, per germline (reference sequence). The CDR3 runs 12 residues. CDR3 region: CASSLHYNEQYF. The CDR3 DNA sequence: TGTGCCAGCAGCTTGCACTATAACGAGCAGTACTTC.

The J gene is TRBJ2-3, the V gene TRBV29-1, with D possibly being TRBD1 (6 bases). CDR1 and CDR2 from the germline V gene are SQVTM and ANQGSEA. The V gene lost 3 bases and the J gene lost 2 bases, with 12 bases spanning the gap. The CDR3 sequence is 14 residues long. CDR3 loop: CSVDLWGPTDTQYF. The CDR3 DNA follows: TGCAGCGTTGACTTATGGGGGCCCACAGATACGCAGTATTTT.

This clonotype showed up just a few times. The chain links TRBV19 to TRBJ1-1, with D possibly being TRBD1 (5 bases). This CDR3 contains 15 residues. V was cut by 5 bases and J by 4 bases, with 17 bases left in between. CDR1 and CDR2 (germline): LNHDA, SQIVND (reference sequence). This CDR3 reads CASSPLRGVGTEAFF. CDR3 nucleotides: TGTGCCAGTAGTCCTTTGAGAGGGGTCGGCACTGAAGCTTTCTTT.

The chain combines TRBV19 with TRBJ1-1, with D perhaps TRBD1 (5 bases). Germline V gene data show CDR1 as LNHDA and CDR2 as SQIVND (reference sequence). The CDR3 is 14 amino acids. The ends were cut back, 5 bases at V and 4 bases at J, with 14 bases in the middle. Written as DNA, the CDR3 is TGTGCCAGTAGTCCGGGGCCCGTCCTCACTGAAGCTTTCTTT. Translating it yields CASSPGPVLTEAFF.

This clonotype occurred a few times. The chain recombines TRBV20-1 with TRBJ1-6; tentatively, D is TRBD1 (5 bases). Germline-derived CDR1 and CDR2 are DFQATT and SNEGSKA (reference sequence). V was trimmed by 1 base and J by 0 bases, leaving 10 bases between them. This CDR3 is built from 16 residues. This chain's CDR3 is CSARGGGSSYNSPLHF. The DNA for the CDR3 is TGCAGTGCTAGAGGTGGGGGAAGCTCCTATAATTCACCCCTCCACTTT.

V and J are TRBV6-2 or TRBV6-3 and TRBJ2-7; D unresolved. The V gene lost 0 bases and the J gene lost 2 bases, with 8 bases spanning the gap. The CDR3 is 14 residues long. Germline values: CDR1 MNHEY, CDR2 SVGEGT. CDR3 in amino acids: CASSYSKYPYEQYF. DNA of the CDR3: TGTGCCAGCAGTTACTCGAAGTACCCCTACGAGCAGTACTTC.

This clonotype was counted a few times. The gene calls are TRBV12-3 or TRBV12-4 and TRBJ2-2; D unresolved. The length of the CDR3 is 13 residues. The V and J ends lost 6 bases and 6 bases respectively, with 11 bases between them. The CDR3 nucleotides read TGTGCCAGCAGCCCCCCCCTCGCCGGGGAGCTGTTTTTT. Its protein is CASSPPLAGELFF.

This clonotype was seen ten or more times. For the CDR3, the DNA is TGTGCCAGCAGCTCCGCAGGGACTCCTCCTGGTTACGAGCAGTACTTC. This sequence encodes CASSSAGTPPGYEQYF. The chain joins TRBV7-2 to TRBJ2-7; D is possibly TRBD2 (6 bases). Trimming took 4 bases from V and 4 from J, leaving 20 bases between them. This CDR3 comprises 16 residues. Germline CDR1 reads SGHTA; CDR2 reads FQGNSA.

The CDR3 coding sequence is TGCAGCGTTGAAGGACAGGGTTACACTGAAGCTTTCTTT. Translation gives CSVEGQGYTEAFF. The chain has TRBV29-1 and TRBJ1-1; 7 nucleotides match TRBD1. The CDR3 loop spans 13 amino acids. Unmatched junction bases numbered 2, after V lost 1 base and J lost 3 bases. Per the germline V gene, CDR1 is SQVTM and CDR2 is ANQGSEA.

The chain has TRBV12-3 or TRBV12-4 and TRBJ2-1; D is undetermined. Trimming stripped 5 bases from V and 9 bases from J, with 14 bases between. This CDR3 comprises 13 residues. CDR3 DNA: TGTGCCAGCAGTGCCGGCTTTAAGGTTGAGCAGTTCTTC. This translates into CASSAGFKVEQFF.